These T cell receptor beta chains were read from a single sample in a study of Ad26.COV2.S vaccination and SARS-CoV-2 variants. Repertoires were generated with immunoSEQ multiplex PCR, while TCRdb's copy carries only in-frame clones and drops some. In the table there are about 320,000 clones, around 84% of which are singletons. This material consisted of peripheral blood, taken in a trial of Ad26.COV2.S vaccine versus placebo. Receptors originate from a person between 18 and 65 years old who received the Ad26.COV2.S COVID-19 vaccine or a placebo. CDR3s include the opening cysteine and the closing phenylalanine or tryptophan. A D gene is named only where the DNA matches it firmly.

len | d_gene | j_gene | v_gene | CDR3aa
11 | . | TRBJ1-2 | TRBV29-1 | CSVGWGYGYTF
13 | . | TRBJ2-3 | TRBV27 | CASSSTSTDTQYF
17 | . | TRBJ1-5 | TRBV19 | CASTEQPLLVPNQPQHF
13 | . | TRBJ1-1 | TRBV3-1/TRBV3-2 | CASSQQGGTEAFF
15 | TRBD1 | TRBJ1-4 | TRBV7-9 | CASSPGQGVVEKLFF
13 | . | TRBJ1-1 | TRBV27 | CASSYKANTEAFF
14 | TRBD1 | TRBJ2-1 | TRBV5-1 | CASSRDREYNEQFF
15 | TRBD1 | TRBJ2-4 | TRBV30 | CAWRRTKQGANIQYF
14 | . | TRBJ1-1 | TRBV7-9 | CASSLVASSTEAFF
20 | TRBD2 | TRBJ2-7 | TRBV24-1 | CATSALRDRTSGGISYEQYF
14 | TRBD1 | TRBJ1-1 | TRBV29-1 | CSVYRDRVNTEAFF
13 | . | TRBJ2-7 | TRBV7-9 | CASSLAGPYEQYF
13 | . | TRBJ2-3 | TRBV30 | CAWSGISRDTQYF
14 | . | TRBJ2-3 | TRBV7-2 | CASSLSWRTDTQYF
15 | . | TRBJ1-1 | TRBV3-1/TRBV3-2 | CASSLSTGGGTEAFF
13 | . | TRBJ1-3 | TRBV6-5 | CASSLLGGNTIYF
16 | . | TRBJ2-2 | TRBV6-2/TRBV6-3 | CASSYRHPANTGELFF
14 | . | TRBJ2-1 | TRBV9 | CASSVLDSYNEQFF
13 | . | TRBJ1-2 | TRBV4-2 | CASSQESRGGYTF
11 | . | TRBJ1-1 | TRBV10-3 | CAIRRDTEAFF
15 | . | TRBJ1-2 | TRBV15 | CATSREGRADYGYTF
20 | TRBD2 | TRBJ2-2 | TRBV24-1 | CATSDLKTSGGLPSVGELFF
15 | . | TRBJ2-2 | TRBV19 | CASSPGRSNTGELFF
17 | . | TRBJ1-4 | TRBV11-2 | CASSLDLKGATNEKLFF
14 | . | TRBJ1-1 | TRBV6-5 | CASSYSGESTEAFF
14 | TRBD1 | TRBJ2-7 | TRBV7-9 | CASSFGGQAYEQYF
15 | . | TRBJ2-7 | TRBV11-2 | CASSQTTNPTYEQYF
13 | . | TRBJ1-2 | TRBV18 | CASSPGRYYGYTF
14 | TRBD2 | TRBJ2-5 | TRBV27 | CATGLAGPQETQYF
14 | TRBD1 | TRBJ1-3 | TRBV7-2 | CASSLTGAGNTIYF
14 | . | TRBJ1-6 | TRBV4-3 | CASSQDLSNSPLHF
13 | . | TRBJ2-3 | TRBV6-5 | CASRQSLTDTQYF
13 | . | TRBJ1-5 | TRBV5-6 | CASSSGVNQPQHF
16 | TRBD1 | TRBJ2-7 | TRBV18 | CASSPIAGTGYHEQYF
14 | . | TRBJ1-4 | TRBV6-5 | CASSTGALNEKLFF
14 | TRBD1 | TRBJ1-6 | TRBV5-4 | CASSFGDRNSPLHF
16 | . | TRBJ1-2 | TRBV30 | CAWSVVLGQGLGGYTF
14 | . | TRBJ2-7 | TRBV3-1/TRBV3-2 | CASSQAGVPWEQYF
17 | TRBD1 | TRBJ1-1 | TRBV19 | CASRGTGGFRGNTEAFF
12 | . | TRBJ1-2 | TRBV2 | CASRQAAYGYTF
17 | TRBD2 | TRBJ2-3 | TRBV4-3 | CASSQDGTGGHTDTQYF
15 | TRBD2 | TRBJ2-1 | TRBV7-2 | CASSLVGTSENEQFF
14 | . | TRBJ1-1 | TRBV12-2 | CASRLGQGIAEAFF
14 | TRBD2 | TRBJ2-3 | TRBV24-1 | CATSASGGTDTQYF